This entry describes one T cell receptor beta chain. The antigen is unknown. When the RNA was reverse transcribed, random hexamers were used with an input of about 0.5 to 1 ug. TCR beta CDR3 was amplified by immunoSEQ multiplex PCR. This amplification extended across 54 Vbeta and 13 Jbeta segments. TCRdb reprocessed the immunoSEQ multiplex PCR reads with MiXCR, giving one entry per CDR3 protein. The sample holds around 170,000 distinct CDR3 sequences, approximately 95% seen once. CD8+ and CD4+ T cells taken from blood had their TCR beta sequenced. Negative isolation was used for CD8+ and CD4+ T cells and FACS enrichment for TEMRA cells. This sample stems from a study of CD8 T cells in Susac syndrome. Points from the study as a whole: The authors acknowledged that their TCR sequencing and HLA analysis involved a relatively small number of individuals.

This CDR3 spans 14 amino acids. V lost 4 bases to trimming and J lost 2 bases, with 13 bases between them. The V gene's germline CDR1 is SGDLS and CDR2 YYNGEE. This receptor was taken from a human donor with multiple sclerosis. The rearrangement links TRBV9 to TRBJ2-7, with D possibly matching TRBD2 (5 bases). The sample taken for sequencing was CD8+ T cells from PBMCs. The CDR3 protein is CASSPSSGTYEQYF. For the CDR3, the DNA is TGTGCCAGCAGCCCGAGTTCGGGGACCTACGAGCAGTACTTC.